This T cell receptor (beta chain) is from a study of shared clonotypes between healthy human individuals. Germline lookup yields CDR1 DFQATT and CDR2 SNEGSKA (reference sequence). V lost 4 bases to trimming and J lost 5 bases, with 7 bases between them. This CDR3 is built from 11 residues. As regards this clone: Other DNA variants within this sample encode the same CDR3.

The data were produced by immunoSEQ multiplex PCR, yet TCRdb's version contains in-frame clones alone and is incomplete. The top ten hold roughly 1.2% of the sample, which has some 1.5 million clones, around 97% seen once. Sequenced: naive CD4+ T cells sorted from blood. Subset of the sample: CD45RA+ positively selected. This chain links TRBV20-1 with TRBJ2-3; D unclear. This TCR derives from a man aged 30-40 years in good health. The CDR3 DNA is TGCAGTGCTATTATGGGAGATACGCAGTATTTT. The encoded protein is CSAIMGDTQYF.